The entry that follows covers one T cell receptor beta chain sequence. Antigen unknown. Average productive template count per sample was about 42,000. Sequencing was performed with immunoSEQ multiplex PCR; in TCRdb, only in-frame clones are kept and a portion is missing. The table shows about 9,700 clones, with nearly 90% occurring only once. These data are taken from a study of STAT3 mutations in large granular lymphocyte leukemia. Study-wide context: Roughly half the longitudinally sequenced T-LGLL patients had canonical STAT3 mutations.

Broader study findings: In some patients, a small highly pathogenic clone possibly went undetected. Differing intervals and regimens complicate linking therapy response to clone burden. At least one immunodominant TCR beta clonotype appeared in every T-cell large granular lymphocyte leukemia patient.

The sequencing input was peripheral blood mononuclear cells. The clonotype originates from a man aged 60 to 69 with T-cell large granular lymphocyte leukemia. Some clones in this sample may be carry-over from other donors' samples.

The CDR3 nucleotides are TGCGCCAGCAGCCCGGTCGGGACAGGCTCCTACAATGAGCAGTTCTTC. It encodes CASSPVGTGSYNEQFF. The chain is built from TRBV5-1 and TRBJ2-1, with 8 bases that match TRBD1. Germline V gives CDR1 SGHRS, CDR2 YFSETQ. CDR3 length equals 16 residues. V lost 4 bases and J lost 0; bases outside the gene matches: 6.